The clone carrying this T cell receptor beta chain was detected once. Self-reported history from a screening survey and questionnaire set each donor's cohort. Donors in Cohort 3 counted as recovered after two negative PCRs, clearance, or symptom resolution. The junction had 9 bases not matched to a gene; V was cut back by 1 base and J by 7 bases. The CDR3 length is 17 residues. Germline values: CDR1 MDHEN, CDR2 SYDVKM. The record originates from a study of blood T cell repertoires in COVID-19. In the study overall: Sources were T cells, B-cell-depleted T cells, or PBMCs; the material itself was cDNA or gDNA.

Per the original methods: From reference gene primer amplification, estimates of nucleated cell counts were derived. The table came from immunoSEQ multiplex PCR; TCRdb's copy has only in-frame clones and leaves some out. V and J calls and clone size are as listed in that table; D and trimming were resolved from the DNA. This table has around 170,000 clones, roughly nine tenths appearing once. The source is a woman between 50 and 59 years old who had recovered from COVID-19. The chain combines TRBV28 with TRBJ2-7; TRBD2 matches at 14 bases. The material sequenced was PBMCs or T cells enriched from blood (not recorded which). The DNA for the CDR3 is TGTGCCAGCAGTTTATCCCGGCAGTGGACTAGCGGGAGGGAGCAGTACTTC. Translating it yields CASSLSRQWTSGREQYF.